Listed below are T cell receptor beta chains from one sample, sequenced in a study of blood T cell repertoires in COVID-19. This table comes from immunoSEQ multiplex PCR, and its TCRdb copy is limited to in-frame clones, with some not included. The table has more than 60,000 clones, about nine tenths seen once. Specimen: peripheral blood. All receptors derive from a woman aged 50 to 60 with active or convalescent COVID-19. CDR3s include the opening cysteine and the closing phenylalanine or tryptophan. The D gene is left open where the match is weak. Size is omitted from some rows. Given values are once, few, many or a class for expanded clones.

v_call	d_call	j_call	clone_size	cdr3_aa	cdr3_nt
TRBV2	-	TRBJ1-4	once	CASSEKLRNEKLFF	TGTGCCAGCAGTGAAAAGCTCCGTAATGAAAAACTGTTTTTT
TRBV18	TRBD2	TRBJ2-5	-	CASSPGLAGVHGGETQYF	TGTGCCAGCTCACCCGGACTAGCGGGAGTTCACGGGGGAGAGACCCAGTACTTC
TRBV3-1/TRBV3-2	TRBD2	TRBJ2-7	-	CASSPSLGTSVKEQYF	TGTGCCAGCAGCCCCAGCCTCGGGACTAGCGTTAAAGAGCAGTACTTC
TRBV3-1/TRBV3-2	-	TRBJ2-7	-	CASSQELNYEQYF	TGTGCCAGCAGCCAAGAACTCAATTACGAGCAGTACTTC
TRBV9	-	TRBJ2-7	few	CASSARQEPGEQYF	TGTGCCAGCAGCGCCCGACAGGAACCAGGAGAGCAGTACTTC
TRBV13	-	TRBJ2-5	-	CASSSQGSETQYF	TGTGCCAGCAGCTCCCAGGGTTCGGAGACCCAGTACTTC
TRBV6-6	-	TRBJ1-1	-	CASSYSGGSTEAFF	TGTGCCAGCAGTTACTCAGGGGGAAGCACTGAAGCTTTCTTT
TRBV5-1	TRBD2	TRBJ2-7	-	CASRASGRAADEQYF	TGCGCCAGCAGGGCGAGCGGGAGGGCCGCGGACGAGCAGTACTTC
TRBV5-1	TRBD2	TRBJ2-2	-	CASRLISGSVGELFF	TGCGCCAGCAGGTTAATTAGCGGGAGCGTCGGGGAGCTGTTTTTT
TRBV7-8	-	TRBJ2-7	-	CASSLVGAASYEQYF	TGTGCCAGCAGCTTAGTGGGGGCCGCCTCCTACGAGCAGTACTTC
TRBV30	TRBD2	TRBJ2-1	-	CAWGSGTSGTLVISNEQFF	TGTGCCTGGGGATCCGGGACTAGCGGGACCCTGGTTATCTCCAATGAGCAGTTCTTC
TRBV6-5	-	TRBJ2-7	-	CASNDPRTQGEQYF	TGTGCCAGCAACGACCCTAGGACACAGGGCGAGCAGTACTTC
TRBV12-3/TRBV12-4	-	TRBJ1-1	-	CATLTAVNTEAFF	TGTGCCACCCTGACAGCCGTGAACACTGAAGCTTTCTTT
TRBV11-2	TRBD1	TRBJ1-2	-	CASSSGTGGFGYTF	TGTGCCAGCAGCTCAGGGACAGGGGGGTTTGGCTACACCTTC
TRBV30	-	TRBJ2-1	-	CAWCPGQGGNEQFF	TGTGCCTGGTGCCCCGGGCAGGGAGGCAATGAGCAGTTCTTC
TRBV6-1	TRBD2	TRBJ2-1	-	CASSASSGRGSDEQFF	TGTGCCAGCAGTGCCTCTAGCGGGAGGGGCTCGGATGAGCAGTTCTTC
TRBV19	TRBD1	TRBJ2-1	-	CASSGGQGPFSSYNEQFF	TGTGCCAGTAGTGGGGGACAGGGACCATTTAGCTCCTACAATGAGCAGTTCTTC
TRBV28	-	TRBJ1-4	few	CASSTPANEKLFF	TGTGCCAGCAGTACCCCGGCTAATGAAAAACTGTTTTTT
TRBV2	-	TRBJ2-5	once	CASRGFGHPQETQYF	TGTGCCAGCAGGGGGTTTGGACACCCCCAAGAGACCCAGTACTTC
TRBV10-3	TRBD1	TRBJ2-2	-	CAITMDREEGTGELFF	TGTGCCATCACTATGGACAGGGAGGAAGGCACCGGGGAGCTGTTTTTT
TRBV5-4	TRBD2	TRBJ2-1	-	CASSPVAGVYNEQFF	TGTGCCAGCAGCCCGGTAGCGGGAGTCTACAATGAGCAGTTCTTC
TRBV6-6	-	TRBJ1-3	-	CASSNRRVRNTIYF	TGTGCCAGCAGTAACCGCCGGGTTAGAAACACCATATATTTT
TRBV14	TRBD2	TRBJ2-5	-	CASSQATSGRAWAQETQYF	TGTGCCAGCAGCCAAGCAACTAGCGGGAGGGCCTGGGCGCAAGAGACCCAGTACTTC
TRBV3-1/TRBV3-2	-	TRBJ1-6	-	CASSQDLGAGNRPYNSPLHF	TGTGCCAGCAGCCAAGATCTTGGGGCAGGGAATCGTCCCTATAATTCACCCCTCCACTTT
TRBV2	-	TRBJ2-3	-	CASTDSLTGSTDTQYF	TGTGCCAGCACCGACTCCTTGACAGGTAGCACAGATACGCAGTATTTT
TRBV10-3	TRBD2	TRBJ2-7	-	CAISESWEGISYEQYF	TGTGCCATCAGTGAGTCTTGGGAGGGCATCTCCTACGAGCAGTACTTC
TRBV4-2	-	TRBJ2-5	few	CASSQDLAGAQETQYF	TGTGCCAGCAGCCAAGACCTAGCAGGGGCCCAAGAGACCCAGTACTTC